This T cell receptor beta chain was captured in a study of CD8 T cells in ankylosing spondylitis. The CDR3 is 15 residues long. From the 5' RACE reads, TCRdb called clonotypes with MiXCR, one entry per CDR3 protein. Among roughly 25,000 distinct CDR3 sequences listed, roughly a sixth were seen once. The chain links TRBV21-1 to TRBJ2-2; no check of the table's D call, TRBD1, against the DNA was made. TRBV21-1 is an annotated pseudogene. This TCR was sampled from a male donor with ankylosing spondylitis or in good health (not recorded which). The sequenced sample consisted of blood. Written as DNA, the CDR3 is TGTGCCAGCAGCAATCGACAGGGTCGAATTGGGGAGCTGTTTTTT. Its translation: CASSNRQGRIGELFF.